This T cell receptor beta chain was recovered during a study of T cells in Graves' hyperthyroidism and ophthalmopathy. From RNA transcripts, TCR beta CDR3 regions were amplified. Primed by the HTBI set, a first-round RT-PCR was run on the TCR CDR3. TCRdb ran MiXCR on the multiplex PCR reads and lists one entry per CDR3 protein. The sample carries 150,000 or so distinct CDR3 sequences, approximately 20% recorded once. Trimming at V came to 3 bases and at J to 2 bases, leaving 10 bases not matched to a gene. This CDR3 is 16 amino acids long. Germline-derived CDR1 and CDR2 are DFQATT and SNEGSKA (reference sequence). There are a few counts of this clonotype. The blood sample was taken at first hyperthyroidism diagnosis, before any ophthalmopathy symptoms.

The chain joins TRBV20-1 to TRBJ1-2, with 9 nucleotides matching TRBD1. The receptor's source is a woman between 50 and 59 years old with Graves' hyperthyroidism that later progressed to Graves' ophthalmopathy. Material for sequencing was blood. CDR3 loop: CSASTGQGLGNYGYTF. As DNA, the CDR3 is TGCAGTGCTAGCACGGGACAGGGTTTAGGGAACTATGGCTACACCTTC.